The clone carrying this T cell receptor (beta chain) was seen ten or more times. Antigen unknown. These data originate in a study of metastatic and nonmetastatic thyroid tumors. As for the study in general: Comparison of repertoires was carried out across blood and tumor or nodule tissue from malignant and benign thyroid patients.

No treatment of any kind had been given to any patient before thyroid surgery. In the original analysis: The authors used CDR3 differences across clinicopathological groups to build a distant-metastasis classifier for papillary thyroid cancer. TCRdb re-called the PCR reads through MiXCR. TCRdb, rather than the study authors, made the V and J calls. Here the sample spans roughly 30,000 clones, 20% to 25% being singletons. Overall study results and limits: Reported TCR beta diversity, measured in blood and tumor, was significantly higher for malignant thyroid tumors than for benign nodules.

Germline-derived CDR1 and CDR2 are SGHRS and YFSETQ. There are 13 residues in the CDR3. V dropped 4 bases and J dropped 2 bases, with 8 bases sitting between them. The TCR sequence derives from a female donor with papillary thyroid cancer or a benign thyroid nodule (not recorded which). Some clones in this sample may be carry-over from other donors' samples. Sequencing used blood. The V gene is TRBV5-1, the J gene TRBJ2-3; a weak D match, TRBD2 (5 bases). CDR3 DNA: TGCGCCAGCAGCAACCGGGACACAGATACGCAGTATTTT. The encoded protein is CASSNRDTDTQYF.